What follows describes a single T cell receptor (beta chain). The V end was cut by 5 bases, the J end by 6 bases, with 9 bases between. CDR3 length equals 12 residues. CDR1 SGHTA and CDR2 FQGNSA come from the germline V gene. The RNA input was about 0.5 to 1 ug, and it was reverse transcribed with random hexamers. Amplification of TCR beta CDR3 was carried out by immunoSEQ multiplex PCR, which covered 54 Vbeta and 13 Jbeta segments. From the immunoSEQ multiplex PCR reads, TCRdb called clonotypes with MiXCR, one entry per CDR3 protein. The sample lists 110,000 or so distinct CDR3 sequences; approximately 93% were seen once. The record originates from a study of CD8 T cells in Susac syndrome. High-throughput TCR beta sequencing covered peripheral CD8+ and CD4+ T cells. The multiple sclerosis control cohort comprised treatment-naive individuals presenting with stable or active relapsing-remitting disease. TEMRA cells underwent FACS enrichment and CD8+ and CD4+ T cells underwent negative isolation.

This receptor was identified in a human donor with multiple sclerosis. The sequenced material came from CD4+ T cells from PBMCs. The J gene is TRBJ2-3, the V gene TRBV7-2; the D is unclear. CDR3 amino acids: CASSVTGDTQYF. The CDR3 DNA is TGTGCCAGCAGCGTTACTGGGGATACGCAGTATTTT.